This TCR beta chain derives from a study of cytomegalovirus exposure and HLA in healthy donors. The CDR3 is 14 amino acids. The germline CDR1 and CDR2 sequences are LNHDA and SQIVND (reference sequence). Trimming stripped 4 bases from V and 1 base from J, with 10 bases between. Primers for the PCR totalled 60 Vbeta and 13 Jbeta. Here immunoSEQ multiplex PCR was the method, and the copy in TCRdb shows in-frame clones only, minus some. The data contain approximately 140,000 clones, approximately 80% of them singletons. Sequencing was carried out using PBMCs. The sequence came from a girl aged 2 to 10 in good health and CMV-seronegative. This rearrangement joins TRBV19 to TRBJ1-1; perhaps TRBD1 as D (6 bases). CDR3 coding DNA: TGTGCCAGTAGTAGGGACAAAGAGAACACTGAAGCTTTCTTT. It is translated as CASSRDKENTEAFF.